This record covers a single T cell receptor beta chain. Authors' methods: Reference gene primer amplification gave nucleated cell count estimates. Sequencing used immunoSEQ multiplex PCR; TCRdb keeps in-frame clones, though not all of them. For V, J and clone size, that table is used; D and trimming come from the DNA. The sample includes about 440,000 clones, around 89% of them seen just once. Trimming removed 1 base at V and 6 bases at J, with 7 bases between. This CDR3 has 13 residues. Germline V gene lookup returns CDR1 LNHDA and CDR2 SQIVND (reference sequence). This sample stems from a study of blood T cell repertoires in COVID-19. As for the study in general: Whether acute or convalescent, the COVID-19 samples came from the United States, Italy and Spain. From T cells, B-cell-depleted T cells, or PBMCs came the material, which was cDNA or gDNA.

This TCR was sampled from a woman in her twenties or thirties with acute or convalescent COVID-19. The chain links TRBV19 to TRBJ1-5; no definite D call. The sample taken for sequencing was peripheral blood. In DNA, the CDR3 is TGTGCCAGTAGTATAGGTGGCGGTCAGCCCCAGCATTTT. It is translated as CASSIGGGQPQHF.